The rows below give T cell receptor beta chains drawn from one sample of a study of shared clonotypes between healthy human individuals. Assay used: immunoSEQ multiplex PCR; TCRdb lists only in-frame clones, some missing. The sample carries around 1.9 million clones, just under 95% recorded once. The sample comprised naive CD8+ T cells from PBMCs. The receptors here all came from a man in his late teens or twenties in good health. Some clones in this sample may be carry-over from other donors' samples. Both conserved end residues are part of each CDR3. D genes are given only for firm matches. Size is stated for part of the rows, as once, few or many counts, or as a class when the clone is expanded.

v_gene	d_gene	j_gene	abundance	CDR3aa	CDR3nt
TRBV29-1	TRBD1	TRBJ2-7	.	CSAPTGAEQYF	TGCAGCGCACCCACAGGGGCCGAGCAGTACTTC
TRBV6-1	TRBD2	TRBJ2-7	.	CASTRGAYEQYF	TGTGCCAGCACGCGGGGGGCCTACGAGCAGTACTTC
TRBV10-2	.	TRBJ2-1	.	CASSDPGLSSYNEQFF	TGCGCCAGCAGTGATCCGGGGCTAAGCTCCTACAATGAGCAGTTCTTC
TRBV4-1	.	TRBJ1-2	.	CASSQARADSPNYGYTF	TGCGCCAGCAGCCAGGCGCGGGCGGACAGTCCAAACTATGGCTACACCTTC
TRBV2	.	TRBJ2-5	.	CASSDVGKKETQYF	TGTGCCAGCAGTGATGTTGGCAAAAAAGAGACCCAGTACTTC
TRBV2	.	TRBJ1-1	.	CASRPGGHYTNTEAFF	TGTGCCAGCAGGCCGGGGGGCCACTACACGAACACTGAAGCTTTCTTT
TRBV27	TRBD1	TRBJ2-7	.	CATAPGGGSYEQYF	TGTGCCACAGCCCCAGGGGGCGGGTCCTACGAGCAGTACTTC
TRBV27	.	TRBJ1-1	.	CASKIGPSPGMNTEAFF	TGTGCCAGCAAAATCGGGCCTTCCCCAGGGATGAACACTGAAGCTTTCTTT
TRBV7-9	.	TRBJ1-2	once	CASSLDPIFGYTF	TGTGCCAGCAGCTTAGATCCCATCTTTGGCTACACCTTC
TRBV27	.	TRBJ1-4	.	CASSFIGTREKLFF	TGTGCCAGCAGTTTCATAGGGACTCGTGAAAAACTGTTTTTT
TRBV28	.	TRBJ2-7	.	CASSLISDMPYEQYF	TGTGCCAGCAGTTTAATATCGGACATGCCCTACGAGCAGTACTTC
TRBV28	.	TRBJ2-7	.	CASRAYDRNEQYF	TGTGCCAGCAGGGCCTACGACAGGAACGAGCAGTACTTC